The 22 T cell receptor beta chains in this list originate from one sample, sequenced in a study of cytomegalovirus exposure and HLA in healthy donors. Both 60 Vbeta primers and 13 Jbeta primers went into the PCR. Clones were sequenced by immunoSEQ multiplex PCR, and TCRdb holds only the in-frame ones, with some missing. The profile covers roughly 150,000 clones, with about 79% appearing a single time and approximately 2.4% taken by the ten largest. The specimen sequenced was PBMCs. The source is a male donor in good health and CMV-seronegative.

This clone was seen just once. The chain has TRBV7-3 and TRBJ2-1, with D possibly TRBD1 on 5 matching bases. V shed 2 bases and J shed 7 bases, with 12 bases lying between them. Per the germline V gene, CDR1 is SGHTA and CDR2 is FQGTGA. The CDR3 is 14 residues long. Here the CDR3 DNA reads TGTGCCAGCAGCTTACAGGGTGATATAAATGAGCAGTTCTTC. This sequence encodes CASSLQGDINEQFF.

The chain has TRBV30 and TRBJ2-5; 7 bases align to TRBD1. The closer fit of TRBJ2-7 to the DNA end suggests the J call may be wrong. Per germline, CDR1 GTSNPN and CDR2 SVGIG (reference sequence). The CDR3 totals 12 residues. This chain's CDR3 is CAWEGTAYEQYF. The CDR3 region has the DNA TGTGCCTGGGAAGGGACAGCCTACGAGCAGTACTTC.

This clone was recorded only once. J is TRBJ1-2 and V is TRBV19, with 8 positions matching TRBD1. CDR1 and CDR2 from the germline V gene are LNHDA and SQIVND (reference sequence). The V gene end was trimmed by 7 bases and the J gene end by 8 bases; junction bases not matched to a gene: 6. The CDR3 spans 12 residues. The CDR3 protein is CASTTGAGGYTF. The CDR3 nucleotides read TGTGCCAGTACGACAGGGGCTGGCGGCTACACCTTC.

The chain uses TRBV4-1 and TRBJ2-3; tentative D call: TRBD1 (6 bases). The V end was cut by 3 bases, the J end by 1 base, with 14 bases between. Germline-derived CDR1 and CDR2 are MGHRA and YSYEKL. The CDR3 is 16 amino acids. The CDR3 is CASSQITGSGTDTQYF. The CDR3 nucleotides are TGCGCCAGCAGCCAGATTACAGGGTCGGGCACAGATACGCAGTATTTT.

The CDR3 loop is CSAPWTGVGYTF. The CDR3 bases are TGCAGCGCTCCCTGGACAGGGGTAGGCTACACCTTC. The chain employs TRBV29-1 and TRBJ1-2, with 9 bases aligning to TRBD1. The germline V gene has CDR1 SQVTM and CDR2 ANQGSEA. After removal of 7 bases from V and 8 bases from J, the junction contained 8 bases not matched to a gene. The CDR3 runs 12 residues.

V gene TRBV14 combines with J gene TRBJ1-5; D is unclear. Germline V gene lookup returns CDR1 SGHDN and CDR2 FVKESK. This CDR3 has 14 amino acids. Deletions cut 0 bases from V and 9 bases from J, with 12 bases between. The CDR3, as DNA: TGTGCCAGCAGCCAAGACGCCCCAACGGGGCCCCAGCATTTT. This gives the protein CASSQDAPTGPQHF. The whole variable domain, filled in from reference TRBV14 and TRBJ1-5, reads EAGVTQFPSHSVIEKGQTVTLRCDPISGHDNLYWYRRVMGKEIKFLLHFVKESKQDESGMPNNRFLAERTGGTYSTLKVQPAELEDSGVYFCASSQDAPTGPQHFGDGTRLSIL.

The V and J genes are TRBV19 and TRBJ1-5; tentatively, D is TRBD1 (6 bases). The V end lost 7 bases, the J end lost 1 base, and 17 bases lay between the germline ends. CDR1 LNHDA and CDR2 SQIVND come from the germline V gene (reference sequence). This CDR3 spans 16 amino acids. The CDR3 sequence is CASTAAGGRSNQPQHF. The CDR3 DNA reads TGTGCCAGTACCGCGGCCGGGGGGCGAAGCAATCAGCCCCAGCATTTT.

The chain carries TRBV18 and TRBJ2-7; 7 positions match TRBD2. The CDR3 is 13 amino acids. The trim removed 8 bases at V and 5 bases at J, leaving 9 bases unmatched. Per germline, CDR1 KGHSH and CDR2 LQKENI. CDR3 bases: TGTGCCAGCGAGACTGGCGGGGGAGACGAGCAGTACTTC. Amino acids: CASETGGGDEQYF.

The CDR3 reads CASSPDPGEQFF. CDR3 coding DNA: TGTGCCAGCTCCCCAGATCCGGGTGAGCAGTTCTTC. The chain links TRBV6-5 to TRBJ2-1; unclear D gene. This CDR3 region has 12 residues. CDR1 and CDR2 from the germline V gene are MNHEY and SVGAGI. V was shortened by 8 bases and J by 9 bases, with 14 bases between the two germline ends.

This chain joins TRBV27 and TRBJ2-6; a possible D gene is TRBD1 (6 bases). The CDR3 sequence is 15 residues long. With 5 bases removed from V and 4 bases from J, the gap between germline ends came to 12 bases. CDR1 and CDR2 from the germline V gene are MNHEY and SMNVEV (reference sequence). CDR3 sequence reads: CASSERGSGANVLTF. CDR3 coding DNA: TGTGCCAGCAGTGAGAGGGGGAGCGGGGCCAACGTCCTGACTTTC.

The chain combines TRBV5-4 with TRBJ2-5; a weak D match, TRBD2 (7 bases). The germline CDR1 and CDR2 sequences are SGHNT and YYREEE (reference sequence). The CDR3 extends over 15 amino acids. Trimming took 0 bases from V and 1 from J, leaving 10 bases between them. In nucleotides, the CDR3 is TGTGCCAGCAGCTTGGCCGGGGGGCGCCAAGAGACCCAGTACTTC. Its protein is CASSLAGGRQETQYF.

J is TRBJ1-5 and V is TRBV7-2, with a weak D call TRBD1 (5 bases). Germline V lookup: CDR1 SGHTA, CDR2 FQGNSA. This CDR3 is 15 amino acids long. Trimming took 5 bases from V and 5 from J, leaving 16 bases between them. As DNA, the CDR3 is TGTGCCAGCAGCCTGGGGGATGCGGGGTATCAGCCCCAGCATTTT. The encoded protein is CASSLGDAGYQPQHF.

This sequence joins TRBV7-2 and TRBJ2-1; TRBD2 matches at 13 bases. This CDR3 spans 16 amino acids. Trimming removed 2 bases from V and 7 bases from J; junction bases left unmatched: 5. Germline V lookup: CDR1 SGHTA, CDR2 FQGNSA. DNA of the CDR3: TGTGCCAGCAGCTTACTGGGACTAGCGGGATTTAATGAGCAGTTCTTC. This translates into CASSLLGLAGFNEQFF.

The V and J genes are TRBV7-2 and TRBJ2-5; 8 bases match TRBD2. Germline CDR1 and CDR2: SGHTA and FQGNSA. V lost 1 base to trimming and J lost 2 bases; unmatched junction nucleotides: 9. The CDR3 is 17 amino acids. CDR3 protein: CASSLGAGGLTQETQYF. DNA for the CDR3: TGTGCCAGCAGCTTAGGGGCGGGGGGTTTAACTCAAGAGACCCAGTACTTC.

The chain couples TRBV7-8 to TRBJ2-7; possible D gene TRBD1, 5 bases. Germline V gene sequence: CDR1 SGHVS, CDR2 FQNEAQ. V lost 7 bases, J lost 0 bases, and 16 bases lay in between. CDR3 length: 15 amino acids. This CDR3 reads CASTPWQGPSYEQYF. CDR3 nucleotide sequence: TGTGCCAGCACTCCATGGCAGGGCCCCTCCTACGAGCAGTACTTC.

The chain carries TRBV7-9 and TRBJ2-1; 11 positions match TRBD1. This CDR3 has 16 residues. Germline CDR1 SEHNR, CDR2 FQNEAQ (reference sequence). V dropped 2 bases and J dropped 3; count of bases not matched to a gene: 3. CDR3 DNA sequence: TGTGCCAGCAGCTTACGGGGGACAGGGGGCTACAATGAGCAGTTCTTC. Its protein is CASSLRGTGGYNEQFF. Combining the CDR3 with reference TRBV7-9 and TRBJ2-1 gives the whole variable domain DTGVSQNPRHKITKRGQNVTFRCDPISEHNRLYWYRQTLGQGPEFLTYFQNEAQLEKSRLLSDRFSAERPKGSFSTLEIQRTEQGDSAMYLCASSLRGTGGYNEQFFGPGTRLTVL.

J is TRBJ2-1 and V is TRBV11-2; 14 positions match TRBD2. Germline-derived CDR1 and CDR2 are SGHAT and FQNNGV. Losses at the gene ends were 5 bases for V and 9 bases for J; bases not matched to a gene: 9. The CDR3 consists of 16 residues. CDR3 region: CASSRGTSGSGGEQFF. The CDR3 DNA is TGTGCCAGCAGCCGAGGGACTAGCGGGAGTGGGGGTGAGCAGTTCTTC. The full variable domain, with the rest looked up from reference TRBV11-2 and TRBJ2-1, is EAGVAQSPRYKIIEKRQSVAFWCNPISGHATLYWYQQILGQGPKLLIQFQNNGVVDDSQLPKDRFSAERLKGVDSTLKIQPAKLEDSAVYLCASSRGTSGSGGEQFFGPGTRLTVL.

The chain has TRBV9 and TRBJ2-3; D unclear. This CDR3 comprises 12 residues. CDR1 and CDR2 from the germline V gene are SGDLS and YYNGEE. V lost 5 bases, J lost 12 bases, and 16 bases lay in between. As DNA, the CDR3 is TGTGCCAGCAGTGTTGACTCCGAGTATCAGTATTTT. Translated: CASSVDSEYQYF.

The chain links TRBV29-1 to TRBJ2-7; D may be TRBD1 (5 bases). In germline, CDR1 is SQVTM, CDR2 ANQGSEA. The V end was cut by 4 bases, the J end by 7 bases, with 11 bases between. CDR3 length equals 11 residues. The CDR3, as DNA: TGCAGCGTTGTAGGGGCGCGGGAGCAGTACTTC. It translates to CSVVGAREQYF.

The chain carries TRBV7-8 and TRBJ2-5, with a tentative D call TRBD2 (5 bases). This CDR3 is built from 15 residues. Germline CDR1 and CDR2: SGHVS and FQNEAQ. The V gene lost 0 bases and the J gene lost 2 bases, with 10 bases spanning the gap. The CDR3 loop is CASSLASGRQETQYF. In nucleotides, the CDR3 is TGTGCCAGCAGCTTAGCGAGCGGTAGACAAGAGACCCAGTACTTC. Looking up the rest from reference TRBV7-8 and TRBJ2-5 gives the full variable domain: GAGVSQSPRYKVAKRGQDVALRCDPISGHVSLFWYQQALGQGPEFLTYFQNEAQLDKSGLPSDRFFAERPEGSVSTLKIQRTQQEDSAVYLCASSLASGRQETQYFGPGTRLLVL.

The genes are TRBV27 and TRBJ2-1; the match to TRBD2 covers 10 bases. This CDR3 region has 17 residues. The V gene's germline CDR1 is MNHEY and CDR2 SMNVEV (reference sequence). The V gene end was trimmed by 5 bases and the J gene end by 1 base; junction bases not matched to a gene: 8. The DNA of the CDR3 is TGTGCCAGCAGTCCCTCGGGACTAGCGCCTTCCTACAATGAGCAGTTCTTC. Protein sequence: CASSPSGLAPSYNEQFF.

The rearrangement joins TRBV9 to TRBJ2-5, with D hard to call. The germline CDR1 and CDR2 sequences are SGDLS and YYNGEE. The CDR3 loop spans 16 amino acids. With 0 bases removed from V and 7 bases from J, the gap between germline ends came to 19 bases. This CDR3 reads CASSVGLFDKAGTQYF. CDR3 DNA sequence: TGTGCCAGCAGCGTAGGCCTATTCGACAAGGCTGGGACCCAGTACTTC. Full variable domain (remainder filled in from reference TRBV9 and TRBJ2-5): DSGVTQTPKHLITATGQRVTLRCSPRSGDLSVYWYQQSLDQGLQFLIQYYNGEERAKGNILERFSAQQFPDLHSELNLSSLELGDSALYFCASSVGLFDKAGTQYFGPGTRLLVL.